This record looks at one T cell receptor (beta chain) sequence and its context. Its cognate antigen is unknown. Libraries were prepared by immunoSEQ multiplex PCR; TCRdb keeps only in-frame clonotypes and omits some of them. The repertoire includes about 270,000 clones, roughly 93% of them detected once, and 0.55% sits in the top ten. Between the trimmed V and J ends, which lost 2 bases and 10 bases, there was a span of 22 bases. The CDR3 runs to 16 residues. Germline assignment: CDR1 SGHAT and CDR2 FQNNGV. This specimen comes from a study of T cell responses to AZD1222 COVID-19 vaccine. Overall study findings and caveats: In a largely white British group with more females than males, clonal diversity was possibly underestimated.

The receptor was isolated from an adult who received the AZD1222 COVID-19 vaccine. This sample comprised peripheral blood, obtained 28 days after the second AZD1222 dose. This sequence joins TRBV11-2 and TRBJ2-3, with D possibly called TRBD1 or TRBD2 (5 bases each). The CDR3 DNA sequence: TGTGCCAGCAGCTTATTGGCCTCCGGGGCAGTAGTATCGCAGTATTTT. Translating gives CASSLLASGAVVSQYF.